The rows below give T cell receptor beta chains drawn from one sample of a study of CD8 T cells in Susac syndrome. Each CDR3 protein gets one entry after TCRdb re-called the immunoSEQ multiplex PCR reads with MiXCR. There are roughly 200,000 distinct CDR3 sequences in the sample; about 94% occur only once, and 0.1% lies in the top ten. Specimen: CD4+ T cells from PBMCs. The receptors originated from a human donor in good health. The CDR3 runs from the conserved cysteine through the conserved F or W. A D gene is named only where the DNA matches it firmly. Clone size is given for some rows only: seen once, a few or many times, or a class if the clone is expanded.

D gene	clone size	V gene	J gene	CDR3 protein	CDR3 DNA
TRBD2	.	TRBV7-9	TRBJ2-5	CASSFQAGGGETQYF	TGTGCCAGCAGCTTCCAAGCGGGAGGGGGAGAGACCCAGTACTTC
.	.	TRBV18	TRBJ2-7	CASSPTPTSEQYF	TGTGCCAGCTCACCCACTCCGACTAGCGAGCAGTACTTC
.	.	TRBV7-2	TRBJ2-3	CASSQGYGLSTDTQYF	TGTGCCAGCAGCCAGGGGTACGGCCTCAGCACAGATACGCAGTATTTT
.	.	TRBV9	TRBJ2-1	CASSLPVGEQFF	TGTGCCAGCAGCCTCCCCGTTGGTGAGCAGTTCTTC
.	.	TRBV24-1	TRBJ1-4	CATSDGSYATNEKLFF	TGTGCCACCAGCGATGGGAGCTATGCAACTAATGAAAAACTGTTTTTT
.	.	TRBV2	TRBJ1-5	CASRGEWGQPQHF	TGTGCCAGCAGAGGAGAATGGGGTCAGCCCCAGCATTTT
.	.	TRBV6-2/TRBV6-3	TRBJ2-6	CASSSRADSGANVLTF	TGTGCCAGCAGTTCTAGGGCCGACTCTGGGGCCAACGTCCTGACTTTC
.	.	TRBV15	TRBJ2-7	CATSREGQYEQYF	TGTGCCACCAGCAGAGAGGGCCAATACGAGCAGTACTTC
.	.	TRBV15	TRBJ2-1	CATSSLDRGFYNEQFF	TGTGCCACCAGCAGCCTGGACCGCGGCTTTTACAATGAGCAGTTCTTC
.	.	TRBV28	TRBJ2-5	CASQGDWETQYF	TGTGCCAGTCAGGGGGACTGGGAGACCCAGTACTTC
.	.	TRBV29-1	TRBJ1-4	CRGFSLNEKLFF	TGCAGGGGATTTTCCCTTAATGAAAAACTGTTTTTT
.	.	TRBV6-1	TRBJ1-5	CASSQRMRIGRAGEPQHF	TGTGCCAGCAGTCAAAGGATGAGGATTGGGCGGGCCGGGGAGCCCCAGCATTTT
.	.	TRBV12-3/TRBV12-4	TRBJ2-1	CASSLVAGEQFF	TGTGCCAGCAGTTTAGTTGCCGGAGAGCAGTTCTTC
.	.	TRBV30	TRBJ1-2	CAWSDGAGYTF	TGTGCCTGGAGTGATGGGGCTGGCTACACCTTC
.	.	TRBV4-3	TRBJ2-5	CASSHLTAPETQYF	TGCGCCAGCAGCCACCTGACAGCTCCAGAGACCCAGTACTTC
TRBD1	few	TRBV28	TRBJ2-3	CASSLGTGSDTQYF	TGTGCCAGCAGTTTAGGGACAGGGTCGGATACGCAGTATTTT
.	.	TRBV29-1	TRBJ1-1	CSVAEQYMNTEAFF	TGCAGCGTTGCGGAACAGTACATGAACACTGAAGCTTTCTTT
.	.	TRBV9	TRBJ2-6	CASSGPSGSGANVLTF	TGTGCCAGCAGCGGGCCCTCGGGCTCTGGGGCCAACGTCCTGACTTTC
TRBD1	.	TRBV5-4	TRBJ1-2	CASSPTPGGYGYTF	TGTGCCAGCAGCCCAACCCCAGGGGGTTATGGCTACACCTTC
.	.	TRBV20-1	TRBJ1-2	CSAPPGTLYGYTF	TGCAGTGCCCCGCCCGGAACCCTATACGGCTACACCTTC
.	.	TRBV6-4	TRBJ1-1	CASSESSLGGTEAFF	TGTGCCAGCAGTGAGTCCTCTCTGGGGGGCACTGAAGCTTTCTTT
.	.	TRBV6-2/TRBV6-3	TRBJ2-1	CASSYSLREQFF	TGTGCCAGCAGTTATTCTCTCCGGGAGCAGTTCTTC
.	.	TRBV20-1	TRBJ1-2	CSAPNYNYGYTF	TGCAGTGCTCCCAATTACAACTATGGCTACACCTTC
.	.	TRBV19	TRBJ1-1	CAISVGPMNTEAFF	TGTGCCATATCGGTGGGCCCGATGAACACTGAAGCTTTCTTT
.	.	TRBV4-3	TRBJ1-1	CASSQDPRTEAFF	TGCGCCAGCAGCCAAGATCCGCGGACCGAAGCTTTCTTT
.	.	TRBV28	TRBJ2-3	CASSPARGGGTDTQYF	TGTGCCAGCAGTCCCGCCCGGGGAGGGGGGACAGATACGCAGTATTTT
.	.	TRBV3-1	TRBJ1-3	CASSQDSVGRSGNTIYF	TGTGCCAGCAGCCAAGATAGCGTGGGTAGGTCTGGAAACACCATATATTTT
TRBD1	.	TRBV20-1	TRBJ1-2	CSAEGQGYGYTF	TGCAGTGCGGAGGGACAGGGCTATGGCTACACCTTC
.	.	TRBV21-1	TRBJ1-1	CASSKGLGRMNTEAFF	TGTGCCAGCAGCAAAGGACTGGGGAGAATGAACACTGAAGCTTTCTTT
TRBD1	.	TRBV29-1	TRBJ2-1	CSDPGQGYNEQFF	TGCAGCGACCCGGGACAGGGCTACAATGAGCAGTTCTTC
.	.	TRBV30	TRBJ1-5	CAWSGQTSNQPQHF	TGTGCCTGGAGTGGGCAGACGAGCAATCAGCCCCAGCATTTT
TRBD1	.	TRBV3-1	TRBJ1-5	CASSPGTGQDQPQHF	TGTGCCAGCAGCCCCGGGACAGGGCAGGATCAGCCCCAGCATTTT
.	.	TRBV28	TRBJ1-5	CASSAGVNQPQHF	TGTGCCAGCAGCGCGGGGGTGAATCAGCCCCAGCATTTT
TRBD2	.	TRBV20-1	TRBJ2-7	CSASPSGSASEQYF	TGCAGTGCTAGCCCTAGCGGGAGCGCAAGCGAGCAGTACTTC
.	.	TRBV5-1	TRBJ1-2	CASMPGVLGYTF	TGCGCCAGCATGCCGGGGGTTCTTGGCTACACCTTC
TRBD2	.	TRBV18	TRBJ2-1	CASSRTSGAGGRNNEQFF	TGTGCCAGCTCACGAACATCGGGGGCGGGAGGGCGGAACAATGAGCAGTTCTTC
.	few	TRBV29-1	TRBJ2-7	CSVEVWVGNEQYF	TGCAGCGTTGAAGTTTGGGTCGGGAACGAGCAGTACTTC
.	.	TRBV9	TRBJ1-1	CASSAIGSEAFF	TGTGCCAGCAGCGCGATTGGCAGTGAAGCTTTCTTT
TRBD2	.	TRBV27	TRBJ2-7	CASRGEGYEQYF	TGTGCCAGCAGAGGGGAGGGTTACGAGCAGTACTTC
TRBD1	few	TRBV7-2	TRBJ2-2	CASSTGTANTGELFF	TGTGCCAGCAGCACCGGGACAGCGAACACCGGGGAGCTGTTTTTT
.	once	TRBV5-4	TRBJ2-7	CASSQARNTEQYF	TGTGCCAGCAGCCAAGCTAGAAACACCGAGCAGTACTTC
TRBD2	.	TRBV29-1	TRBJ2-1	CSGASGYNEQFF	TGCAGCGGGGCTAGCGGATACAATGAGCAGTTCTTC
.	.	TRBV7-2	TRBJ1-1	CASSSQELNTEAFF	TGTGCCAGCAGCTCACAGGAGTTGAACACTGAAGCTTTCTTT
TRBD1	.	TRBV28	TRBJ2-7	CASSLGGQGYEQYF	TGTGCCAGCAGTTTAGGGGGACAGGGCTACGAGCAGTACTTC
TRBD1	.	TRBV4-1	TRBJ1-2	CASSLSQTGNYGYTF	TGCGCCAGCAGCCTCTCCCAGACAGGGAACTATGGCTACACCTTC
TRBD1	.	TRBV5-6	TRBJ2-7	CASRSAGTVYEQYF	TGTGCCAGCAGGTCTGCCGGGACAGTGTACGAGCAGTACTTC
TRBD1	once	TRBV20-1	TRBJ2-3	CSAPPGGRGTDTQYF	TGCAGTGCTCCCCCAGGGGGCCGGGGCACAGATACGCAGTATTTT
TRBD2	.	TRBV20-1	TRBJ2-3	CSAPLERGIDTQYF	TGCAGTGCTCCCCTTGAGCGGGGTATAGATACGCAGTATTTT
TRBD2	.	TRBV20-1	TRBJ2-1	CSAPTSGRLQGNEQFF	TGCAGTGCCCCGACTAGCGGGAGGTTGCAAGGCAATGAGCAGTTCTTC
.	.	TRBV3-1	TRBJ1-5	CASSQSNRNQPQHF	TGTGCCAGCAGCCAATCGAACAGAAATCAGCCCCAGCATTTT
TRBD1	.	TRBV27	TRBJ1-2	CASSRTGLGYTF	TGTGCCAGCAGTAGGACAGGGTTAGGCTACACCTTC
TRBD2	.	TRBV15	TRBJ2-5	CATSRASGAQETQYF	TGTGCCACCAGCAGGGCTAGCGGAGCCCAAGAGACCCAGTACTTC
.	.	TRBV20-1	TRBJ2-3	CSAGGQVTQYF	TGCAGTGCTGGGGGACAAGTTACGCAGTATTTT
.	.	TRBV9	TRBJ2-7	CASSVDPGLLHEQYF	TGTGCCAGCAGCGTAGACCCCGGACTACTTCACGAGCAGTACTTC
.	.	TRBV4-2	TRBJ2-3	CASSQSRGRAQADTQYF	TGTGCCAGCAGCCAGAGTCGCGGCAGGGCGCAAGCAGATACGCAGTATTTT
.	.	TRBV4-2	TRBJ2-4	CASSSGGRIQYF	TGTGCCAGCAGCTCAGGGGGGAGAATTCAGTACTTC
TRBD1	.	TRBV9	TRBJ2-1	CASSVSGQYNEQFF	TGTGCCAGCAGCGTATCGGGACAGTACAATGAGCAGTTCTTC
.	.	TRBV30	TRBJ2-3	CAWSVGAGTDTQYF	TGTGCCTGGAGTGTGGGGGCTGGAACAGATACGCAGTATTTT
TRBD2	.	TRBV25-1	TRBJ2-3	CASSGGWTSGPDTQYF	TGTGCCAGCAGTGGGGGGTGGACTAGCGGCCCAGATACGCAGTATTTT
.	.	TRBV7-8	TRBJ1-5	CASSLEQEYSNQPQHF	TGTGCCAGCAGCTTAGAACAGGAATATAGCAATCAGCCCCAGCATTTT